Shown below are 5 T cell receptor beta chains from a single sample sequenced in a study of cytomegalovirus exposure and HLA in healthy donors. Amplification used 60 Vbeta primers and 13 Jbeta primers. Assay used: immunoSEQ multiplex PCR; TCRdb lists only in-frame clones, some missing. The sample contains over 150,000 clones, about 80% of which appear only once. Material: PBMCs. The receptors were gathered from a boy aged 10-17 years in good health and CMV-seronegative.

The J gene is TRBJ2-7, the V gene TRBV29-1, with D possibly TRBD1 on 7 matching bases. V lost 0 bases and J 2 bases, leaving 20 bases between the germline ends. Germline CDR1 and CDR2: SQVTM and ANQGSEA. This CDR3 has 17 residues. The CDR3 region has the DNA TGCAGCGTTGAAGATCAGGGGGGACCCTCACAAGCCTACGAGCAGTACTTC. Its protein product is CSVEDQGGPSQAYEQYF.

The chain employs TRBV7-9 and TRBJ2-5; D ambiguous. Germline V CDR1 and CDR2: SEHNR, FQNEAQ (reference sequence). V was clipped by 1 base and J by 2 bases, with 11 bases between them. This CDR3 has 15 residues. CDR3 sequence reads: CASSLVGLGQETQYF. In nucleotides, the CDR3 is TGTGCCAGCAGCTTAGTTGGGCTTGGGCAAGAGACCCAGTACTTC.

V usage is TRBV30 and J usage is TRBJ1-3; unclear D gene. Germline CDR1 and CDR2: GTSNPN and SVGIG (reference sequence). Trimming pared 6 bases from V and 0 bases from J, leaving 15 bases between. CDR3 length: 15 amino acids. The CDR3 region has the DNA TGTGCCTGCCCCCCACTGGGCACCTCTGGAAACACCATATATTTT. It encodes CACPPLGTSGNTIYF.

The chain combines TRBV20-1 with TRBJ1-1; D gene uncertain. Trimming took 3 bases from V and 7 from J, leaving 9 bases between them. The CDR3 sequence is 11 residues long. Germline V gene sequence: CDR1 DFQATT, CDR2 SNEGSKA (reference sequence). The CDR3 bases are TGCAGTGCTAGCCTCGGGGATGAAGCTTTCTTT. It encodes CSASLGDEAFF.

This clone was found a few times. V gene TRBV2 combines with J gene TRBJ1-4; a weak D match, TRBD1 (5 bases). The germline gives CDR1 SNHLY, CDR2 FYNNEI. V was shortened by 4 bases and J by 8 bases, with 11 bases between the two germline ends. The CDR3 spans 13 residues. CDR3 in DNA: TGTGCCAGCAGTGCCCGGGGGGAAGAAAAACTGTTTTTT. This encodes CASSARGEEKLFF.